This T cell receptor (beta chain) emerged from a study of T cells in pancreatic ductal adenocarcinoma. No neoadjuvant therapy was given to the selected pancreatic ductal adenocarcinoma patients before their surgery. TCRdb's table, derived via immunoSEQ multiplex PCR, lists solely in-frame clones and lacks some. Of approximately 12,000 clones listed, 86% were seen once; the top ten hold 18%. Source material: PBMCs. This clonotype was obtained from a human donor with pancreatic ductal adenocarcinoma.

DNA for the CDR3: TGTGCCAGCAGCGTAGGCCTAGCGGGAGGTTCCTCCTACGAGCAGTACTTC. Translating it yields CASSVGLAGGSSYEQYF. The chain links TRBV9 to TRBJ2-7, with TRBD2 matching over 11 bases. This CDR3 contains 17 residues. Looked up from germline, CDR1 is SGDLS and CDR2 is YYNGEE. V shed 0 bases and J 0 bases; nucleotides not matched to a gene: 5.